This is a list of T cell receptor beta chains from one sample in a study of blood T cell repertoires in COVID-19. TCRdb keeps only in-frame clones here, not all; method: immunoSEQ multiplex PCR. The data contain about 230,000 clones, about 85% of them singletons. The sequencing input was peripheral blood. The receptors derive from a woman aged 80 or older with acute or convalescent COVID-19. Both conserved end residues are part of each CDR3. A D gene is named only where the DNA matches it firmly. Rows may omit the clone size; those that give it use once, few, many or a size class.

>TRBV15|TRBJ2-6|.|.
CATLRAGANVLTF
TGTGCCACCCTCAGGGCTGGGGCCAACGTCCTGACTTTC
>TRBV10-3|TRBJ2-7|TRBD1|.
CAISEPGQGRRGEQYF
TGTGCCATCAGTGAGCCGGGACAGGGTCGCAGGGGCGAGCAGTACTTC
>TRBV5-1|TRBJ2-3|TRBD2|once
CASRLAALTDTQYF
TGCGCCAGCCGACTAGCGGCCCTCACAGATACGCAGTATTTT
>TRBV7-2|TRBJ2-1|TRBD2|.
CASSLSGTSGNEQFF
TGTGCCAGCAGCTTATCCGGGACTAGTGGCAATGAGCAGTTCTTC
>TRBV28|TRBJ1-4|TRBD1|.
CASSVGQTNEKLFF
TGTGCCAGCAGTGTGGGACAGACTAATGAAAAACTGTTTTTT
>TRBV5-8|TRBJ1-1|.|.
CASSSTGQNTEAFF
TGTGCCAGCAGCTCGACAGGCCAGAACACTGAAGCTTTCTTT
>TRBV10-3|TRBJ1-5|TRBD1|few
CAISESGQGGMQPQHF
TGTGCCATCAGTGAGTCCGGACAGGGAGGTATGCAGCCCCAGCATTTT
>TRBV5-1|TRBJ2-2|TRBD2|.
CASSLDLAGNTGELFF
TGCGCCAGCAGCTTGGATCTAGCGGGAAACACCGGGGAGCTGTTTTTT
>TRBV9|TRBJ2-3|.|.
CASSGRGSKTDTQYF
TGTGCCAGCAGCGGAAGGGGCAGTAAAACAGATACGCAGTATTTT
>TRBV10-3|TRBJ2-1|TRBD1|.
CAISSTGSYNEQFF
TGTGCCATCAGTTCGACAGGGTCCTACAATGAGCAGTTCTTC
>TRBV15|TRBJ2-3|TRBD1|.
CATSPLGTASTDTQYF
TGTGCCACCAGCCCCCTTGGGACAGCTAGCACAGATACGCAGTATTTT
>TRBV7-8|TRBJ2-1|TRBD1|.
CASSYLTGVYNEQFF
TGTGCCAGCAGCTACCTGACAGGGGTGTACAATGAGCAGTTCTTC
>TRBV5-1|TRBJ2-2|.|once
CASSLVGRGRSTGELFF
TGCGCCAGCAGCTTGGTGGGCAGGGGTAGGAGCACCGGGGAGCTGTTTTTT
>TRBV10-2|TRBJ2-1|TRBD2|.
CASSEGGRASYNEQFF
TGCGCCAGCAGTGAAGGCGGGAGGGCCTCCTACAATGAGCAGTTCTTC
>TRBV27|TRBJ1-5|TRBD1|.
CASQGGRQPQHF
TGTGCCAGCCAAGGGGGCCGTCAGCCCCAGCATTTT
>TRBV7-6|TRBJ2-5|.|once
CASSPGVPGYF
TGTGCCAGCAGCCCCGGAGTCCCGGGGTACTTC
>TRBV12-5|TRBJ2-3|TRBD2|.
CASGLDGGARNTQYF
TGTGCTAGTGGTTTGGACGGGGGGGCCAGAAATACGCAGTATTTT
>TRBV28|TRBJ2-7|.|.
CASGTLRSSYEQYF
TGTGCCAGCGGGACTCTCAGGAGCTCCTACGAGCAGTACTTC
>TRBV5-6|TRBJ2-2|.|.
CASSLPTETGELFF
TGTGCCAGCAGCCTACCTACAGAAACCGGGGAGCTGTTTTTT
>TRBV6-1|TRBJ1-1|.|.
CASSEWPTEAFF
TGTGCCAGCAGTGAATGGCCCACTGAAGCTTTCTTT
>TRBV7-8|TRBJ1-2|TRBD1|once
CASSLDRGSYGYTF
TGTGCCAGCAGCTTAGACAGGGGCTCCTATGGCTACACCTTC
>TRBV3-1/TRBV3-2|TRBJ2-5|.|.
CASSQEEVTQYF
TGTGCCAGCAGCCAAGAAGAGGTCACCCAGTACTTC
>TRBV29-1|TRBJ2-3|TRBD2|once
CSVGGGWASDTQYF
TGCAGCGTTGGGGGGGGTTGGGCGTCGGATACGCAGTATTTT
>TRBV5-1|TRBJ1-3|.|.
CASSLYTPGQGEWSGNTIYF
TGCGCCAGCAGCTTGTATACCCCCGGGCAGGGTGAATGGTCTGGAAACACCATATATTTT
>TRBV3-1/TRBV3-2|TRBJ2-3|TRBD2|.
CASSQPWGSGRTSTDTQYF
TGTGCCAGCAGCCAACCCTGGGGCAGCGGGAGGACTAGCACAGATACGCAGTATTTT
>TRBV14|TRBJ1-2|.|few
CASSPGTPIYGYTF
TGTGCCAGCAGCCCCGGGACACCGATCTATGGCTACACCTTC
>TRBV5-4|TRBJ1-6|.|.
CASSAAENSPLHF
TGTGCCAGCAGCGCCGCTGAGAATTCACCCCTCCACTTT
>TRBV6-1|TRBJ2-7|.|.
CASSEDLSWATGPYEQYF
TGTGCCAGCAGTGAAGATCTAAGTTGGGCCACCGGCCCCTACGAGCAGTACTTC
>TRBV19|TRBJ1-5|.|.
CASSPRTGGNQPQHF
TGTGCCAGTAGTCCGCGGACGGGGGGCAATCAGCCCCAGCATTTT
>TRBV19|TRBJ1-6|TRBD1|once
CASSSRDRGNSPLHF
TGTGCCAGTAGTTCCCGGGACAGGGGTAATTCACCCCTCCACTTT
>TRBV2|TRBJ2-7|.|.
CASSVRGASSYEQYF
TGTGCCAGCAGTGTCCGGGGGGCAAGCTCCTACGAGCAGTACTTC
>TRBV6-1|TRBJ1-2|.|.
CASSEVYRSNYGYTF
TGTGCCAGCAGTGAAGTGTACAGGAGCAACTATGGCTACACCTTC
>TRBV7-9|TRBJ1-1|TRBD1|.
CASSRRTGRNTEAFF
TGTGCCAGCAGCCGAAGGACAGGGCGTAACACTGAAGCTTTCTTT
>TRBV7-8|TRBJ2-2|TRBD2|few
CASSKTSGSTGELFF
TGTGCCAGCAGCAAAACTAGCGGTTCCACCGGGGAGCTGTTTTTT
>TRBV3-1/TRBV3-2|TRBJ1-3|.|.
CASSQDPQVYSGNTIYF
TGTGCCAGCAGCCAAGATCCCCAGGTTTACTCTGGAAACACCATATATTTT
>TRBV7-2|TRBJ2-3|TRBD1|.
CASSVGQEDTQYF
TGTGCCAGCAGCGTGGGACAGGAGGATACGCAGTATTTT
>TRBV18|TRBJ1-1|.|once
CASSTEMNTEAFF
TGTGCCAGCTCAACGGAGATGAACACTGAAGCTTTCTTT
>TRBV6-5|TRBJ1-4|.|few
CASSYSIRLSDEKLFF
TGTGCCAGCAGTTACTCGATTCGTCTGTCGGATGAAAAACTGTTTTTT
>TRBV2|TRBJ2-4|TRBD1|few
CASRGRDRVRNIQYF
TGTGCCAGCAGGGGCCGGGACAGGGTTAGAAACATTCAGTACTTC
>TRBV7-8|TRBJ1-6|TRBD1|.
CASSLASRGDSPLHF
TGTGCCAGCAGCTTAGCCTCCAGGGGGGATTCACCCCTCCACTTT
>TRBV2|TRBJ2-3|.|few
CASMWPDTQYF
TGTGCCAGCATGTGGCCGGATACGCAGTATTTT
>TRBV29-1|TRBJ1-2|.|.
CSVDAGDYGYTF
TGCAGCGTTGATGCAGGGGACTATGGCTACACCTTC
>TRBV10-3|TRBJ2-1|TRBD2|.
CAISESDPSGGGKQFF
TGTGCCATCAGTGAGTCGGACCCCAGCGGGGGTGGAAAGCAGTTCTTC
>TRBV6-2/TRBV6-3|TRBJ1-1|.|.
CASSYRGMNTEAFF
TGTGCCAGCAGTTACAGGGGCATGAACACTGAAGCTTTCTTT
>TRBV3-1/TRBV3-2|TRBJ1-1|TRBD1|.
CASSHGQGVTEAFF
TGTGCCAGCAGCCACGGACAGGGGGTCACTGAAGCTTTCTTT
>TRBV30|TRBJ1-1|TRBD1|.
CAWSPGDRATEAFF
TGTGCCTGGAGTCCAGGGGACAGGGCCACTGAAGCTTTCTTT
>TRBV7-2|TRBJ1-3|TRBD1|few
CASSRQTGPGNTIYF
TGTGCCAGCAGCCGTCAGACAGGGCCAGGAAACACCATATATTTT
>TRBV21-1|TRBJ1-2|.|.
CASSNERDRGNYGYTF
TGTGCCAGCAGCAACGAGAGGGACAGGGGCAACTATGGCTACACCTTC
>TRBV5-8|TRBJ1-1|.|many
CASSFFSPEAFF
TGTGCCAGCAGCTTCTTTAGTCCTGAAGCTTTCTTT
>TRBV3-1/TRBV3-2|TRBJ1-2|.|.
CASSRESRGYTF
TGTGCCAGCAGCCGAGAATCTCGGGGCTACACCTTC
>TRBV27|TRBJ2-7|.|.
CASSPGLDSYEQYF
TGTGCCAGCAGCCCGGGACTTGACTCCTACGAGCAGTACTTC
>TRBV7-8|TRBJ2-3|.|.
CASSLTQGADTQYF
TGTGCCAGCAGTCTTACCCAAGGGGCAGATACGCAGTATTTT
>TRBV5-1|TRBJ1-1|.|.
CASSGGQVNTEAFF
TGCGCCAGCAGCGGAGGCCAGGTGAACACTGAAGCTTTCTTT
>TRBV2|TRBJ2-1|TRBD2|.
CASSALAGGFDEQFF
TGTGCCAGCAGTGCCCTAGCGGGAGGGTTCGATGAGCAGTTCTTC
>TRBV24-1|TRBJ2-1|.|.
CATSAQTGAYNEQFF
TGTGCCACCAGTGCGCAGACCGGGGCCTACAATGAGCAGTTCTTC